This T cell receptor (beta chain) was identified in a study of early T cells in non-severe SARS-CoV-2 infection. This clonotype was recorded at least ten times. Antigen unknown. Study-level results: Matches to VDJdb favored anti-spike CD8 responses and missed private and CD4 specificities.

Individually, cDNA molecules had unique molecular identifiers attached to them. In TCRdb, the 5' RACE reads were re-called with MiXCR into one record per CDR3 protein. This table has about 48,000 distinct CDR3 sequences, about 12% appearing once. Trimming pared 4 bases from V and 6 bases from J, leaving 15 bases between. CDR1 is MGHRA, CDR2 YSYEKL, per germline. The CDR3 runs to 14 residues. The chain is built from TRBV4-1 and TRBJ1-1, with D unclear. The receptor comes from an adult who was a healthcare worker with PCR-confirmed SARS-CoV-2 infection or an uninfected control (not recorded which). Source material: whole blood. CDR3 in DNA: TGCGCCAGCAGCCTCGATGTTGAGACCCCTGAAGCTTTCTTT. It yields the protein CASSLDVETPEAFF.